This TCR beta chain was captured by sequencing in a study of OX40 agonist ivuxolimab in advanced cancers. Germline V gene sequence: CDR1 MNHEY, CDR2 SVGAGI. This CDR3 is 14 amino acids long. V shed 0 bases and J shed 3 bases, with 9 bases lying between them. Some clones are missing from TCRdb's copy, which holds only in-frame ones; the method was immunoSEQ multiplex PCR. Found here are tens of thousands of clones, 80% to 95% of them singletons; the top ten hold around 15%. This clonotype originated in an adult with an advanced solid tumor such as melanoma, head and neck, liver or kidney cancer. The chain joins TRBV6-5 to TRBJ2-7, with no clear D. The sequencing used CD4+ or CD8+ T cells sorted from blood, collected in a trial of the OX40 agonist ivuxolimab. The CDR3 coding sequence is TGTGCCAGCAGTTACTCGATGTCTTACTACGAGCAGTACTTC. This encodes CASSYSMSYYEQYF.